The rows below give T cell receptor beta chains drawn from one sample of a study of T cells after yellow fever vaccination. TCRdb recomputed calls from the 5' RACE reads with MiXCR, one row per CDR3 protein. The data hold fewer than 350,000 distinct CDR3 sequences, with about 3.5% observed a single time. The source material was PBMCs, sampled on the day of the yellow fever booster vaccination. Receptors originate from a man aged 18 to 30 who received the YFV17D yellow fever vaccine. Each CDR3 is given with its conserved first and last residue.

TRBJ2-1,TRBV7-3,15,CASSPGGRRGNEQFF
TRBJ1-1,TRBV14,16,CASSQGDRGRDTEAFF
TRBJ2-3,TRBV20-1,11,CSAPRGDTQYF
TRBJ1-4,TRBV5-1,17,CASSSRSGTLTNEKLFF
TRBJ2-3,TRBV7-2,14,CASRLAQGGDTQYF
TRBJ2-3,TRBV2,14,CASSEGRVGAPQYF
TRBJ2-2,TRBV4-1,15,CASSHIEGSTGELFF
TRBJ2-3,TRBV18,17,CASSLNLGGLGTDTQYF
TRBJ2-3,TRBV20-1,15,CSASFSGAPTDTQYF
TRBJ1-2,TRBV6-5,15,CASSYTDHREAGYTF
TRBJ2-2,TRBV7-2,17,CASSGTLGGSGTGELFF
TRBJ1-5,TRBV30,14,CAWTEGAGNQPQHF
TRBJ1-1,TRBV4-3,14,CASSQDLGGSEAFF
TRBJ2-3,TRBV29-1,15,CSETLAGARSDTQYF
TRBJ2-7,TRBV12-3/TRBV12-4,15,CASSFPLGGSYEQYF
TRBJ2-6,TRBV29-1,16,CSVEVDALLGANVLTF
TRBJ1-2,TRBV7-2,11,CAGAGWSGYTF
TRBJ2-1,TRBV19,14,CASSFRTSYNEQFF
TRBJ2-2,TRBV7-6,17,CASSLSSGEPNTGELFF
TRBJ1-5,TRBV7-8,14,CASSAREGNQPQHF
TRBJ1-6,TRBV7-8,15,CASSRQNRVASPLHF
TRBJ2-2,TRBV9,14,CASSAGRFTGELFF
TRBJ1-1,TRBV4-1,13,CASSQDRDTEAFF
TRBJ1-5,TRBV15,12,CATSRADQPQHF
TRBJ2-1,TRBV7-9,12,CASSPYGNEQFF
TRBJ2-2,TRBV24-1,14,CATKWGVSTGELFF
TRBJ2-3,TRBV11-2,16,CASSFTLEQGTDTQYF
TRBJ1-2,TRBV5-1,17,CASSWAGIIGDNYGYTF
TRBJ1-4,TRBV7-9,21,CASSLAPMLSGDSGRSEKLFF
TRBJ1-5,TRBV27,14,CASSLWGMGQPQHF
TRBJ1-5,TRBV4-1,17,CASSQDRGGVTNQPQHF
TRBJ2-2,TRBV10-3,15,CAISESRGQTGELFF
TRBJ2-7,TRBV5-5,13,CASSSGRPYEQYF
TRBJ1-4,TRBV28,13,CASSLWGSEKLFF
TRBJ1-1,TRBV5-5,14,CASSLSSQNTEAFF
TRBJ1-2,TRBV5-1,14,CASSPATEDYGYTF
TRBJ2-2,TRBV5-4,13,CASRGGITGELFF
TRBJ2-1,TRBV6-2/TRBV6-3,13,CASSSLSYNEQFF
TRBJ2-7,TRBV6-5,15,CASSYSQRGAYEQYF
TRBJ2-3,TRBV6-4,14,CASSDGGTTDTQYF
TRBJ2-1,TRBV20-1,17,CSARASRKRGGLIEQFF
TRBJ1-2,TRBV5-6,13,CASSFAPKGGYTF
TRBJ2-3,TRBV12-3/TRBV12-4,14,CASRLGIHTDTQYF
TRBJ2-2,TRBV11-2,15,CASSLIASRGGELFF
TRBJ2-1,TRBV20-1,16,CSARTGLGGLYNEQFF
TRBJ2-6,TRBV5-4,13,CASKGSGANVLTF
TRBJ1-2,TRBV6-2/TRBV6-3,14,CASSPRIPLQGYTF
TRBJ2-1,TRBV19,12,CASSIIWNEQFF
TRBJ2-4,TRBV7-2,15,CASSRGLGAKNIQYF
TRBJ1-1,TRBV18,13,CASSQTQNTEAFF
TRBJ2-4,TRBV6-2/TRBV6-3,12,CASSYQRNIQYF
TRBJ2-1,TRBV6-4,15,CASSGTSGTYNEQFF
TRBJ2-1,TRBV6-5,15,CASSSQGALGNEQFF
TRBJ2-2,TRBV18,12,CASSQTSGELFF
TRBJ2-7,TRBV20-1,13,CSARHGTIYEQYF
TRBJ1-2,TRBV20-1,11,CSAISGYGYTF
TRBJ2-2,TRBV5-1,16,CASSGSGGSNTGELFF
TRBJ1-1,TRBV18,15,CASSPFGSADTEAFF
TRBJ2-1,TRBV5-6,16,CASSFTWGGPNNEQFF
TRBJ2-3,TRBV12-3/TRBV12-4,15,CASSPRRGRTDTQYF